This T cell receptor beta chain was obtained from a study of T-cell memory formation after mild COVID-19. About the study: Across donors, TCR clusters were largely donor specific.

In germline, CDR1 is GTSNPN, CDR2 SVGIG (reference sequence). The CDR3 has 16 residues. Trimming cost V 2 bases and J 3 bases; bases outside gene matches: 8. Study-wide findings and caveats: Contracting CD8+ clones were enriched in EMRA, CD4+ mainly in CM and EM. The authors did not confirm SARS-CoV-2 specificity of second-wave clones peaking day 37.

Using constant-segment primers, 5'RACE produced TCR alpha and TCR beta cDNA libraries carrying sample barcodes and UMIs. MiXCR was run by TCRdb on the 5' RACE reads, yielding one entry per CDR3 protein. This table has 150,000 to 200,000 distinct CDR3 sequences, roughly 17% appearing once. This clonotype was counted a few times. The target antigen is unknown. This TCR was sampled from an adult woman who had mild COVID-19 (a few samples of this study predate the infection). Cell type and time point are not known. The sample taken for sequencing was PBMCs or a T cell subset sorted from them (not recorded which). The chain carries TRBV30 and TRBJ2-4; 9 bases align to TRBD2. CDR3 amino acids: CAWSKPAGGLKNIQYF. As DNA, the CDR3 is TGTGCCTGGAGTAAGCCAGCGGGAGGACTCAAAAACATTCAGTACTTC.